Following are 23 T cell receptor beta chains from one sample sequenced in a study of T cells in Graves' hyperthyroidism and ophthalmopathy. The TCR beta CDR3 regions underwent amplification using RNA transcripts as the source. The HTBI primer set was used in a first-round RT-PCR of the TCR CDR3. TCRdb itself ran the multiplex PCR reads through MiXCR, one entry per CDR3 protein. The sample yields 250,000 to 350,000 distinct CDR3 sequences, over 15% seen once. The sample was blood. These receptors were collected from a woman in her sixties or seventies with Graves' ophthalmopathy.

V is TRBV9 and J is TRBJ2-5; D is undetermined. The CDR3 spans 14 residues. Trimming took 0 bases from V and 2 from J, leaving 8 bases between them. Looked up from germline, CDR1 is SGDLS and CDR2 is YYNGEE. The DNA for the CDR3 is TGTGCCAGCAGCGTAGCCCACGGGCAAGAGACCCAGTACTTC. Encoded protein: CASSVAHGQETQYF.

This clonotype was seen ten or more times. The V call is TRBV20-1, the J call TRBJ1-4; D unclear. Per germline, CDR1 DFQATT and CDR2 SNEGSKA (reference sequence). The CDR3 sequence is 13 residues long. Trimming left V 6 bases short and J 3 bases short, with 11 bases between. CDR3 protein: CSAPGSPNEKLFF. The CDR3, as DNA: TGCAGTGCCCCGGGAAGTCCTAATGAAAAACTGTTTTTT.

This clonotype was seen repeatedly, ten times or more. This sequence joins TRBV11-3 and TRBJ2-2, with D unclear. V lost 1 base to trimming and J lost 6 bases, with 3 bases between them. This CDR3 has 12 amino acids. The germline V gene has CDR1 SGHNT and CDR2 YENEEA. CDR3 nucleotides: TGTGCCAGCAGCTTAGGAGCCGGGGAGCTGTTTTTT. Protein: CASSLGAGELFF.

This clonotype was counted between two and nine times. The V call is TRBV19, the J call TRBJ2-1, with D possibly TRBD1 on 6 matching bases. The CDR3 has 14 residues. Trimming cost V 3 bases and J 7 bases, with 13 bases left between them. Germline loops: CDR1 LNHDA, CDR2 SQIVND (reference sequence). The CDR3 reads CASSIPPGANEQFF. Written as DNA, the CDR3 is TGTGCCAGTAGTATTCCCCCAGGGGCAAATGAGCAGTTCTTC. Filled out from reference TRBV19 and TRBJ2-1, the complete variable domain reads DGGITQSPKYLFRKEGQNVTLSCEQNLNHDAMYWYRQDPGQGLRLIYYSQIVNDFQKGDIAEGYSVSREKKESFPLTVTSAQKNPTAFYLCASSIPPGANEQFFGPGTRLTVL.

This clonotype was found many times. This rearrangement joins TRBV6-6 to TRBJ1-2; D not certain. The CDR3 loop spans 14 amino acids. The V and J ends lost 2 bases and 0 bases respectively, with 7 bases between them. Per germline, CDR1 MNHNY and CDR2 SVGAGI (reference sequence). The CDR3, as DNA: TGTGCCAGCAGTTACCTAGTACCTAACTATGGCTACACCTTC. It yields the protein CASSYLVPNYGYTF.

The CDR3 nucleotides are TGTGCCAGCAGCTCCTGGACTAGCGGGAAAGGAGATACGCAGTATTTT. This codes for CASSSWTSGKGDTQYF. V is TRBV14 and J is TRBJ2-3; 12 positions agree with TRBD2. CDR3 length: 16 amino acids. Germline CDR1 SGHDN, CDR2 FVKESK. V was clipped by 5 bases and J by 5 bases; unmatched bases: 8.

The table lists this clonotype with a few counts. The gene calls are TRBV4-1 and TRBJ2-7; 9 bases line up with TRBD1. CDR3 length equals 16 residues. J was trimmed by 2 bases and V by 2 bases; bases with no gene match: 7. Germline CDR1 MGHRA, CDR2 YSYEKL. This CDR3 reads CASSQTGGIGPYEQYF. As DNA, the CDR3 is TGCGCCAGCAGCCAAACAGGGGGCATTGGCCCCTACGAGCAGTACTTC.

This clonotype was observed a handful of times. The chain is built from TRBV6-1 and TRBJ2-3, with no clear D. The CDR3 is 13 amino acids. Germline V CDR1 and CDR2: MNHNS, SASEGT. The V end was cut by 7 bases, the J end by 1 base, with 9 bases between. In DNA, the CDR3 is TGTGCCAGCATAAGACACGGCACAGATACGCAGTATTTT. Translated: CASIRHGTDTQYF.

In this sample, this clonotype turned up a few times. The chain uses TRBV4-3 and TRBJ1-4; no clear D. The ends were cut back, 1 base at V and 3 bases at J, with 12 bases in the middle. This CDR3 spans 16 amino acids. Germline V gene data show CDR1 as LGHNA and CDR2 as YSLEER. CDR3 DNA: TGCGCCAGCAGCCAAGGGCTCCGGGAGTCTAATGAAAAACTGTTTTTT. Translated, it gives CASSQGLRESNEKLFF.

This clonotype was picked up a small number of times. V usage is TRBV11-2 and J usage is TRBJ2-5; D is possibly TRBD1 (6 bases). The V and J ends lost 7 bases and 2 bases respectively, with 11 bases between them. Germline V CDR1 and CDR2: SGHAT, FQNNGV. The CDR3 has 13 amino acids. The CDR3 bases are TGTGCCAGCAACAGGGATTGGCAAGAGACCCAGTACTTC. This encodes CASNRDWQETQYF. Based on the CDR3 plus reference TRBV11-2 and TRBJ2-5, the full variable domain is EAGVAQSPRYKIIEKRQSVAFWCNPISGHATLYWYQQILGQGPKLLIQFQNNGVVDDSQLPKDRFSAERLKGVDSTLKIQPAKLEDSAVYLCASNRDWQETQYFGPGTRLLVL.

The CDR3 loop reads CASSLAYRGMNTEAFF. In DNA, the CDR3 is TGCGCCAGCAGCTTGGCCTATAGGGGCATGAACACTGAAGCTTTCTTT. The rearrangement links TRBV5-1 to TRBJ1-1, with D perhaps TRBD1 (5 bases). Trimming removed 0 bases from V and 0 bases from J, with 12 bases in between. Germline V gene data show CDR1 as SGHRS and CDR2 as YFSETQ. This CDR3 spans 16 amino acids.

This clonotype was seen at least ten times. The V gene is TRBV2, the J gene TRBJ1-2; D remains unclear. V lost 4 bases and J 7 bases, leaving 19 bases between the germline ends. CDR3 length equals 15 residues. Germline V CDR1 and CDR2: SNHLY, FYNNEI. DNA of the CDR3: TGTGCCAGCAGTGCTGAAACTGCCCGTATAGGTGGCTACACCTTC. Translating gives CASSAETARIGGYTF.

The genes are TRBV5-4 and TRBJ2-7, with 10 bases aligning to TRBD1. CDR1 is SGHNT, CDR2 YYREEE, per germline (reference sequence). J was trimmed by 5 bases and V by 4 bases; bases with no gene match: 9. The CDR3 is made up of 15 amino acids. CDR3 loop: CASSPRTGGVHEQYF. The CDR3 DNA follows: TGTGCCAGCAGCCCGCGGACAGGGGGTGTCCACGAGCAGTACTTC.

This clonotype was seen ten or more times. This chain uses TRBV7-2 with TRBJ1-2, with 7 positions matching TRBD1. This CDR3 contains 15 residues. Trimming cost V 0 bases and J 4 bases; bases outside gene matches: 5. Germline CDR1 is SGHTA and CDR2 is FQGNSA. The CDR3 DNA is TGTGCCAGCAGCTTAGCCTCGGGACAGTTCTATGGCTACACCTTC. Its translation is CASSLASGQFYGYTF.

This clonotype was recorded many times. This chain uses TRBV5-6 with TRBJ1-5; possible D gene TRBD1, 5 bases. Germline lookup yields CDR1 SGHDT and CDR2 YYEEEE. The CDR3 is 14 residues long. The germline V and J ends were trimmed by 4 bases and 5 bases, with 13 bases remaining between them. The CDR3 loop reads CASSQDGGYQPQHF. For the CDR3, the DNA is TGTGCCAGCAGCCAAGACGGGGGATATCAGCCCCAGCATTTT.

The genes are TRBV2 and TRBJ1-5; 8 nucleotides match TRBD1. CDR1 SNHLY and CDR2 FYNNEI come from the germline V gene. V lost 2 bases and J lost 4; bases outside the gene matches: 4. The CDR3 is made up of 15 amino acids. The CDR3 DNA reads TGTGCCAGCAGTGAAACCGGGGACAGGAATCAGCCCCAGCATTTT. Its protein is CASSETGDRNQPQHF.

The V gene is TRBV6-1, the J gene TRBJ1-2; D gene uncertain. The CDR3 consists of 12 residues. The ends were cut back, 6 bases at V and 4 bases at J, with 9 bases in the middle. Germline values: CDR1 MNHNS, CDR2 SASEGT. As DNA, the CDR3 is TGTGCCAGCAGCCACGAGGGCTATGGCTACACCTTC. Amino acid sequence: CASSHEGYGYTF.

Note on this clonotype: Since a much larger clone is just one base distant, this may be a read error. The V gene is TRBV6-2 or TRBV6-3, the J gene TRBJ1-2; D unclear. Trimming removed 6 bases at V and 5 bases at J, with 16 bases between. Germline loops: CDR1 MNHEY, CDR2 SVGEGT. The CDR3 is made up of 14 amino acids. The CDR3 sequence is CASRVTLGVYGYTF. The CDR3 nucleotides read TGTGCCAGCAGAGTGACCCTTGGGGTGTATGGCTACACCTTC.

CDR3 sequence reads: CASSPPGSGYPNTGELFF. CDR3 DNA: TGTGCCAGCAGTCCCCCCGGATCAGGCTACCCGAACACCGGGGAGCTGTTTTTT. The rearrangement joins TRBV28 to TRBJ2-2; no firm D call. This CDR3 comprises 18 residues. CDR1 and CDR2 from the germline V gene are MDHEN and SYDVKM. Trimming took 5 bases from V and 0 from J, leaving 19 bases between them.

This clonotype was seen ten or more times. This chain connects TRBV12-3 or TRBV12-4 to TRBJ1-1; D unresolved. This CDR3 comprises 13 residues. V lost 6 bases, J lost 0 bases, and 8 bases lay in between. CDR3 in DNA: TGTGCCAGCAGCAAGCAGGTGAACACTGAAGCTTTCTTT. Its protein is CASSKQVNTEAFF.

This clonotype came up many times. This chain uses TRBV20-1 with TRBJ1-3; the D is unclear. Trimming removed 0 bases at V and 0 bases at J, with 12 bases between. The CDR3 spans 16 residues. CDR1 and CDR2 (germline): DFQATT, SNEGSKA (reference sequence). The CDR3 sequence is CSARDGARLSGNTIYF. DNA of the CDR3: TGCAGTGCTAGAGATGGAGCACGGCTCTCTGGAAACACCATATATTTT.

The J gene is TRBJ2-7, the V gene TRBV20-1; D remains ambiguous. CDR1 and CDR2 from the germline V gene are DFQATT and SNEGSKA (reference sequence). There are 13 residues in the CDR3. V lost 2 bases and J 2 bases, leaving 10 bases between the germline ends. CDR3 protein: CSARRRITYEQYF. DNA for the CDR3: TGCAGTGCTAGACGTAGGATTACCTACGAGCAGTACTTC.

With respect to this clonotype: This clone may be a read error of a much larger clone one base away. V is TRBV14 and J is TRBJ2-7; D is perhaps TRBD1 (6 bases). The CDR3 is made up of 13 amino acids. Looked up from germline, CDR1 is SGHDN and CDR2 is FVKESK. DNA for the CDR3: TGTGCCGGCAGCCAAGTGGACAGTATCGAGCAGTACTTC. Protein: CAGSQVDSIEQYF.